Presented here are 10 T cell receptor beta chains from one specimen sequenced in a study of blood T cell repertoires in COVID-19. Sequenced by immunoSEQ multiplex PCR; TCRdb stores in-frame clones only, minus some. The data contain around 320,000 clones, roughly 90% of them seen just once; the ten biggest clones take up roughly 2.3%. Sequencing was done on a sample of peripheral blood. The receptors stem from a man younger than 30 with active or convalescent COVID-19.

The chain couples TRBV6-1 to TRBJ1-6; D ambiguous. Germline CDR1 is MNHNS and CDR2 is SASEGT. V lost 0 bases, J lost 8 bases, and 5 bases lay in between. The CDR3 contains 13 residues. CDR3 protein: CASSEASDSPLHF. The CDR3 bases are TGTGCCAGCAGTGAAGCGTCAGATTCACCCCTCCACTTT.

The V and J genes are TRBV5-1 and TRBJ2-5, with 7 bases aligning to TRBD1. The CDR3 is 16 amino acids. Germline V CDR1 and CDR2: SGHRS, YFSETQ. J gave up 1 base and V 3 bases, and 9 bases lay outside the gene matches. The CDR3 coding sequence is TGCGCCAGCAGCTCGTACCCCCGGGACAGCCAAGAGACCCAGTACTTC. Its translation is CASSSYPRDSQETQYF.

The chain carries TRBV5-1 and TRBJ2-7; D is perhaps TRBD1 (6 bases). CDR1 and CDR2 (germline): SGHRS, YFSETQ. This CDR3 is built from 13 residues. V dropped 7 bases and J dropped 1 base, with 12 bases sitting between them. CDR3 protein: CASGEQGSYEQYF. The CDR3 DNA reads TGCGCCAGCGGAGAACAGGGTTCCTACGAGCAGTACTTC.

The chain carries TRBV5-1 and TRBJ1-1, with 10 bases identical to TRBD1. The CDR3 runs to 17 residues. Germline values: CDR1 SGHRS, CDR2 YFSETQ. Trimming took 4 bases from V and 4 from J; bases not matched to a gene: 13. Here the CDR3 reads CASSIKTGGLGGTEAFF. The CDR3 DNA sequence: TGCGCCAGCAGCATCAAGACAGGGGGCCTTGGGGGCACTGAAGCTTTCTTT.

This chain links TRBV2 with TRBJ1-1, with D possibly TRBD1 on 6 matching bases. Trimming took 7 bases from V and 1 from J, leaving 16 bases between them. The CDR3 runs 15 residues. The germline V gene has CDR1 SNHLY and CDR2 FYNNEI. The chain's CDR3 is CASTDYRARNTEAFF. CDR3 nucleotides: TGTGCCAGCACCGACTACAGGGCTCGGAACACTGAAGCTTTCTTT.

This chain joins TRBV3-1 (or the pseudogene TRBV3-2) and TRBJ1-2, with D maybe TRBD1 (5 bases). The germline V and J ends were trimmed by 1 base and 5 bases, with 20 bases remaining between them. Germline CDR1 reads LGHDT; CDR2 reads YNNKEL (reference sequence). The CDR3 has 17 amino acids. Here the CDR3 reads CASSQGISGWTRYGYTF. DNA for the CDR3: TGTGCCAGCAGCCAAGGGATTTCAGGGTGGACTAGGTATGGCTACACCTTC.

This chain joins TRBV3-1 (or the pseudogene TRBV3-2) and TRBJ1-5, with D uncertain. CDR3 size: 14 residues. CDR1 is LGHDT and CDR2 is YNNKEL in the germline V gene (reference sequence). Trimming shortened V by 1 base and J by 6 bases, and 10 bases separated the two germline ends. This CDR3 is CASSQAGYAQPQHF. In DNA form, the CDR3 reads TGTGCCAGCAGCCAAGCGGGGTACGCTCAGCCCCAGCATTTT.

This chain connects TRBV6-6 to TRBJ2-3; TRBD1 aligns across 7 bases. Germline values: CDR1 MNHNY, CDR2 SVGAGI (reference sequence). With 6 bases clipped from V and 6 bases from J, the junction kept 15 bases outside the gene matches. The CDR3 covers 16 residues. CDR3 nucleotide sequence: TGTGCCAGCAGAACCGGGGACAGACCGACCCGGGATACGCAGTATTTT. Protein sequence: CASRTGDRPTRDTQYF.

The gene calls are TRBV28 and TRBJ1-3; no definite D call. The CDR3 has 11 residues. Trimming removed 6 bases at V and 4 bases at J, with 4 bases between. Germline-derived CDR1 and CDR2 are MDHEN and SYDVKM. CDR3 loop: CASRSGNTIYF. CDR3 DNA sequence: TGTGCCAGCAGATCGGGAAACACCATATATTTT.

The rearrangement links TRBV7-9 to TRBJ2-1, with D tentatively TRBD1 (6 bases). Trimming took off 5 bases at V and 0 bases at J, with 23 bases between the two ends. This CDR3 region has 19 residues. Looked up from germline, CDR1 is SEHNR and CDR2 is FQNEAQ (reference sequence). This CDR3 reads CASSTTVLQGRGSYNEQFF. As DNA, the CDR3 is TGTGCCAGCAGCACCACCGTCCTCCAGGGGCGCGGCTCCTACAATGAGCAGTTCTTC.